This T cell receptor (beta chain) is from a study of blood T cell repertoires in COVID-19. Per the germline V gene, CDR1 is SNHLY and CDR2 is FYNNEI. After removal of 5 bases from V and 1 base from J, the junction contained 7 bases not matched to a gene. CDR3 length: 16 residues. The data were produced by immunoSEQ multiplex PCR, yet TCRdb's version contains in-frame clones alone and is incomplete. The table records about 130,000 clones, 80% to 85% of them present only once. This clone was seen once. The genes are TRBV2 and TRBJ1-4, with 7 nucleotides matching TRBD1. The receptor was derived from a woman aged 45-65 years with acute or convalescent COVID-19. Sequencing used peripheral blood. This CDR3 is CASSSRQGRTNEKLFF. The CDR3 DNA follows: TGTGCCAGCAGTTCTAGACAGGGTAGAACTAATGAAAAACTGTTTTTT.